Below, 9 T cell receptor beta chains from the same sample are listed, as sequenced in a study of CD8+ T cells in alopecia areata. Sequencing used cDNA as its template, made by extracting RNA and reverse transcribing it. The table came from immunoSEQ multiplex PCR; TCRdb's copy has only in-frame clones and leaves some out. This table holds about 250,000 clones, over 45% found once. Documented treatment: oral pan-JAK inhibitor, 5-10 mg twice daily. Sequencing was performed on CD4+ T cells sorted from blood, taken around week 53, from a patient treated with tofacitinib. The source is a human donor with alopecia areata.

The J gene is TRBJ2-5, the V gene TRBV29-1; 9 positions match TRBD1. Trimming at V came to 7 bases and at J to 5 bases, leaving 5 bases not matched to a gene. This CDR3 is 12 amino acids long. CDR1 and CDR2 from the germline V gene are SQVTM and ANQGSEA. The CDR3: CSAEDRGETQYF. The CDR3, as DNA: TGCAGCGCCGAAGACAGGGGGGAGACCCAGTACTTC.

This chain joins TRBV29-1 and TRBJ2-7, with TRBD1 matching over 8 bases. Unmatched junction bases numbered 7, after V lost 7 bases and J lost 2 bases. The germline gives CDR1 SQVTM, CDR2 ANQGSEA. The length of the CDR3 is 13 residues. In DNA, the CDR3 is TGCAGCGCCGGCGGACAGGGAGCCTACGAGCAGTACTTC. Translated, it gives CSAGGQGAYEQYF.

V gene TRBV11-1 combines with J gene TRBJ1-6; no reliable D call. CDR1 and CDR2 from the germline V gene are SGHAT and FQDESV (reference sequence). CDR3 size: 12 residues. V lost 7 bases and J lost 9, with 10 bases in between. CDR3 protein: CASTSSGSPLHF. CDR3 sequence (DNA): TGTGCCAGCACCTCGTCAGGTTCACCCCTCCACTTT. Based on the CDR3 plus reference TRBV11-1 and TRBJ1-6, the full variable domain is EAEVAQSPRYKITEKSQAVAFWCDPISGHATLYWYRQILGQGPELLVQFQDESVVDDSQLPKDRFSAERLKGVDSTLKIQPAELGDSAMYLCASTSSGSPLHFGNGTRLTVT.

The genes are TRBV30 and TRBJ1-1; D is perhaps TRBD1 (6 bases). CDR1 is GTSNPN and CDR2 is SVGIG in the germline V gene (reference sequence). The V end was cut by 3 bases, the J end by 11 bases, with 25 bases between. This CDR3 region has 15 residues. The CDR3, as DNA: TGTGCCTGGAGGGCCGATAGGACAGCCTCACGTGAGGCTTTCTTT. As protein: CAWRADRTASREAFF. The full variable domain, rest sourced from reference TRBV30 and TRBJ1-1, is SQTIHQWPATLVQPVGSPLSLECTVEGTSNPNLYWYRQAAGRGLQLLFYSVGIGQISSEVPQNLSASRPQDRQFILSSKKLLLSDSGFYLCAWRADRTASREAFFGQGTRLTVV.

The rearrangement links TRBV5-4 to TRBJ2-5; 7 bases map to TRBD1. The germline V gene encodes CDR1 SGHNT and CDR2 YYREEE (reference sequence). This CDR3 is built from 14 residues. V was clipped by 3 bases and J by 4 bases; unmatched bases: 6. In DNA form, the CDR3 reads TGTGCCAGCAGCTATTACAGGGGTGGAGAGACCCAGTACTTC. This codes for CASSYYRGGETQYF.

There are many counts of this clone. CDR3 residues: CAISDKGPGSTEAFF. The CDR3 bases are TGTGCCATCAGTGATAAGGGGCCTGGGAGCACTGAAGCTTTCTTT. This chain links TRBV10-3 with TRBJ1-1; maybe TRBD1 (5 bases). Germline V gene lookup returns CDR1 ENHRY and CDR2 SYGVKD. V was pared by 3 bases and J by 4 bases, with 15 bases between. The CDR3 is 15 amino acids.

V gene TRBV6-1 combines with J gene TRBJ2-7; D uncertain. The CDR3 consists of 11 residues. Per the germline V gene, CDR1 is MNHNS and CDR2 is SASEGT. V dropped 4 bases and J dropped 3 bases, with 4 bases sitting between them. In DNA form, the CDR3 reads TGTGCCAGCAGTGGAGGCTACGAGCAGTACTTC. Protein product: CASSGGYEQYF.

This sequence joins TRBV27 and TRBJ1-4; TRBD1 aligns across 8 bases. V lost 5 bases, J lost 4 bases, and 3 bases stayed unmatched. Per germline, CDR1 MNHEY and CDR2 SMNVEV (reference sequence). The CDR3 consists of 14 residues. The DNA for the CDR3 is TGTGCCAGCAGTCACGGACAGGGTAATGAAAAACTGTTTTTT. Its translation is CASSHGQGNEKLFF.

The CDR3 spells CASSPAESYGYTF. The CDR3 DNA reads as TGTGCCAGCAGCCCGGCGGAGTCCTATGGCTACACCTTC. The rearrangement links TRBV14 to TRBJ1-2; unclear D gene. CDR1 is SGHDN and CDR2 is FVKESK in the germline V gene. The ends were cut back, 4 bases at V and 4 bases at J, with 10 bases in the middle. The CDR3 totals 13 residues.